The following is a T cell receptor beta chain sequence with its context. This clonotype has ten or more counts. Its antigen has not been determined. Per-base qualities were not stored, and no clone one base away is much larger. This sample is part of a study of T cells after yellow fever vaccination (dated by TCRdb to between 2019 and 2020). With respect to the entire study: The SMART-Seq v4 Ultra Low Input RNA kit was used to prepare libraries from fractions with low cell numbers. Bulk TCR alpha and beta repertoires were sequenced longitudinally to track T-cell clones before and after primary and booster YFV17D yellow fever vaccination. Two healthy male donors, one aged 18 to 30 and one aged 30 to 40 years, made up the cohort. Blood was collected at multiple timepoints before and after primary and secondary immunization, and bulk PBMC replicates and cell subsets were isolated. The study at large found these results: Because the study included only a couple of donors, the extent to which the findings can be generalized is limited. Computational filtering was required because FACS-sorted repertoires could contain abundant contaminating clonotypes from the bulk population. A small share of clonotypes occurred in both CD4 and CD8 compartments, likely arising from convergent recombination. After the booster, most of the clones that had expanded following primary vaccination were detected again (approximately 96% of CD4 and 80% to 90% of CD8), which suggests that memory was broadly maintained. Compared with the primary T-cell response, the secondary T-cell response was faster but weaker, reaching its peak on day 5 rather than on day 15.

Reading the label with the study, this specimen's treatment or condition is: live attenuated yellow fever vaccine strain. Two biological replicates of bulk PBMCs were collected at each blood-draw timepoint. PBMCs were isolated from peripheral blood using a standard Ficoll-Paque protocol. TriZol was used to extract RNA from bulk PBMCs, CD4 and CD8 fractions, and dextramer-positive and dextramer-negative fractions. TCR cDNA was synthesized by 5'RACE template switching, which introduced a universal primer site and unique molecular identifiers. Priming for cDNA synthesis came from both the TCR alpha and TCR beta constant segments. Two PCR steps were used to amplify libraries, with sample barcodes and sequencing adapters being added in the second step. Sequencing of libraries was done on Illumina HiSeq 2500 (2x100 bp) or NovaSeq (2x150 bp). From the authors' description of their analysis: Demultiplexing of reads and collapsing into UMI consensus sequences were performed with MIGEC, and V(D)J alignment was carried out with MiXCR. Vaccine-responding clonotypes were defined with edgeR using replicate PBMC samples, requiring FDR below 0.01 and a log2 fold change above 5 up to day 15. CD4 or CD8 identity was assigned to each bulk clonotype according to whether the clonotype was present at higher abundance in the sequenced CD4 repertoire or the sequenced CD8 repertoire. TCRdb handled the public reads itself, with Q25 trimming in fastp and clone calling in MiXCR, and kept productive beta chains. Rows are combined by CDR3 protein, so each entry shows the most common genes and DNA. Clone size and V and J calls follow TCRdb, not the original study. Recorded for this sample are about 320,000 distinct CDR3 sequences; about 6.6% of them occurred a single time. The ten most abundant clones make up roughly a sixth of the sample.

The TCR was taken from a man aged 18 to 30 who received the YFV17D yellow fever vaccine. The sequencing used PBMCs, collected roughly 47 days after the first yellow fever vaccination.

Read as DNA, the sequence is TGTGCCAGCAGTTTGGGACGGGGTAATGAGCAGTTCTTC. This sequence encodes CASSLGRGNEQFF. The rearrangement joined TRBV12-3 or TRBV12-4 to TRBJ2-1; the D gene cannot be resolved beyond TRBD1 or TRBD2, each matching 5 bases. The junction shows trimming of 3 bases on V and 7 bases on J, plus 10 bases between the germline ends. From the cysteine up to the phenylalanine, the CDR3 has a length of 13 residues. Only the CDR3 DNA is retained, 39 bases long and in frame from the first base.